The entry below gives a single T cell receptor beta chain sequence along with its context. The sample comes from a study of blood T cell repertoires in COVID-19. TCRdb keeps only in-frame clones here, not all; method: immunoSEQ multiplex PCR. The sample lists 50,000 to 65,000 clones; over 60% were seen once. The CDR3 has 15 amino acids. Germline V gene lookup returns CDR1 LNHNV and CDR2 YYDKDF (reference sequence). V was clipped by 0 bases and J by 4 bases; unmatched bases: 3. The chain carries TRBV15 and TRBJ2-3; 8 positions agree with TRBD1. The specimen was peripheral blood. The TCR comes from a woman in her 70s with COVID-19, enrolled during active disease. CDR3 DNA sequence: TGTGCCACCAGCAGAGATCCACAGGGGGCAGATACGCAGTATTTT. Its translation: CATSRDPQGADTQYF.